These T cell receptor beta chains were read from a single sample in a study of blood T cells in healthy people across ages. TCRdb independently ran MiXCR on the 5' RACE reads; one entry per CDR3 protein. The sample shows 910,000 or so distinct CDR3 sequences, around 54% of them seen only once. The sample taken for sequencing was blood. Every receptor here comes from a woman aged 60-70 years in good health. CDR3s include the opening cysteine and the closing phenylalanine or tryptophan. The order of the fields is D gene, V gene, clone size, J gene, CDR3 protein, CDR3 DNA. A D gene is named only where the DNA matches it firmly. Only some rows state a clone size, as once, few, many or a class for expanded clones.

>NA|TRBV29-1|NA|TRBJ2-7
CSVDLGLSYEQYF
TGCAGCGTTGATCTGGGGTTGTCCTACGAGCAGTACTTC
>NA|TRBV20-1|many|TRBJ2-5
CSARQGGETQYF
TGCAGTGCTAGACAGGGGGGAGAGACCCAGTACTTC
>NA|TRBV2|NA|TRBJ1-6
CASRPDRNNSPLHF
TGTGCCAGCAGACCCGACAGGAATAATTCACCCCTCCACTTT
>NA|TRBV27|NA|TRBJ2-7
CASQGLLRNEQYF
TGTGCCAGCCAGGGACTCCTTCGGAACGAGCAGTACTTC
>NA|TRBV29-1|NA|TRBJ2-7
CSVQFHNEQYF
TGCAGCGTTCAGTTTCACAATGAGCAGTACTTC
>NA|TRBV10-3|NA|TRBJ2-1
CAISDDFSVNNEQFF
TGTGCCATCAGTGATGACTTCAGCGTTAACAATGAGCAGTTCTTC
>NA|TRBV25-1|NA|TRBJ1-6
CASRYSHANSPLHF
TGTGCCAGCAGATATTCTCACGCAAATTCACCCCTCCACTTT
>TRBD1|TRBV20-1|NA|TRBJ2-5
CSDRGQGGGETQYF
TGCAGTGACAGAGGACAGGGGGGGGGAGAGACCCAGTACTTC
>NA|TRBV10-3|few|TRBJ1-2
CAISESEGYAGYTF
TGTGCCATCAGTGAGTCGGAAGGGTACGCTGGCTACACCTTC
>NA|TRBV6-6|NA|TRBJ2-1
CASSYRRITNNEQFF
TGTGCCAGCAGTTACCGTAGAATTACCAACAATGAGCAGTTCTTC
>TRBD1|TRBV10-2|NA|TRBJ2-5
CASTGQNQETQYF
TGCGCCAGCACGGGACAGAATCAAGAGACCCAGTACTTC
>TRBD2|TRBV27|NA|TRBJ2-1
CASDSGRGNERFF
TGTGCCAGCGATAGCGGGAGGGGAAATGAGCGGTTCTTC
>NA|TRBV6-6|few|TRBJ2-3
CASSSRAQTDTQYF
TGTGCCAGCAGTTCCCGGGCCCAAACAGATACGCAGTATTTT
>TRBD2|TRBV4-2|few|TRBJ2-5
CASSQTSGSLETQYF
TGTGCCAGCAGCCAAACTAGCGGGAGTCTGGAGACCCAGTACTTC
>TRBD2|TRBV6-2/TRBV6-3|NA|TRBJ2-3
CASSRTGTSADTQYF
TGTGCCAGCAGTAGAACCGGGACTAGCGCAGATACGCAGTATTTT
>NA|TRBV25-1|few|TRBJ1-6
CASSQGTNSPLHF
TGTGCCAGCAGTCAGGGCACTAATTCACCCCTCCACTTT
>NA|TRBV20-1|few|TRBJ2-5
CSAPSRETQYF
TGCAGTGCCCCCAGTCGAGAGACCCAGTACTTC
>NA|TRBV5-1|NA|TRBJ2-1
CASSLAFKGHEQFF
TGCGCCAGCAGCTTGGCCTTCAAGGGCCATGAGCAGTTCTTC
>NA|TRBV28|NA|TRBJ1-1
CASSLRTRAEAFF
TGTGCCAGCAGTTTACGGACCCGCGCTGAAGCTTTCTTT
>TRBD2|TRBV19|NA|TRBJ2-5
CASSRNLFGRALNQETQYF
TGTGCCAGTAGCCGAAACCTGTTCGGGAGGGCGCTAAACCAAGAGACCCAGTACTTC
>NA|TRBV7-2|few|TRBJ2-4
CASSSTANKNIQYF
TGTGCCAGCAGCTCGACAGCGAACAAAAACATTCAGTACTTC
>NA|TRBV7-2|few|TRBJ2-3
CASSFIRGGVTDTQYF
TGTGCCAGCAGCTTCATCCGGGGAGGTGTAACAGATACGCAGTATTTT